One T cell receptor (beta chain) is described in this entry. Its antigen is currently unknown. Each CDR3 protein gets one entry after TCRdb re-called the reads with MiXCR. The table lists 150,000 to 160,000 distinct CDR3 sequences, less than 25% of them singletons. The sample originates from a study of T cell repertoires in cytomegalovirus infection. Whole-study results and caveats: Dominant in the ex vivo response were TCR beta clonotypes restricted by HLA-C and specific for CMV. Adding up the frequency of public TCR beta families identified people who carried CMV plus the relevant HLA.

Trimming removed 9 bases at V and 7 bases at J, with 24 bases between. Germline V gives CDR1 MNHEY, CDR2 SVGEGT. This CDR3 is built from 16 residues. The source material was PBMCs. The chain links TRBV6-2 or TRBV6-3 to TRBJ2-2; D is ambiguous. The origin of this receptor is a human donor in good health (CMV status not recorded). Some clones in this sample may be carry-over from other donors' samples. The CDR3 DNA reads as TGTGCCAGTCTGGGTCTGGAGCGAGGTTTAGTCGGGGAGCTGTTTTTT. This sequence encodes CASLGLERGLVGELFF.